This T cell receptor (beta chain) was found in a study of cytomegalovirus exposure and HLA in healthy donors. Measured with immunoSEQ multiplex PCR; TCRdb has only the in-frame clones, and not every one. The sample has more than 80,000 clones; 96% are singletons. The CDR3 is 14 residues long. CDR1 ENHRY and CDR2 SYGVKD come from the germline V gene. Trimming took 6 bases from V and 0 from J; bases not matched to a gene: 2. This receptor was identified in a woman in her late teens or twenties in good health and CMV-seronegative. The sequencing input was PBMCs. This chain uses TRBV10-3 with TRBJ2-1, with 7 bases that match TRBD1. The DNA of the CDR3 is TGTGCCATCAGGGGACAGAACTCCTACAATGAGCAGTTCTTC. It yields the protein CAIRGQNSYNEQFF.